Listed below are T cell receptor beta chains from one sample, sequenced in a study of molecular identifiers for immune sequencing clone quantification. TCRdb reprocessed the PCR reads via MiXCR and lists one record per CDR3 protein. The sample comprises 600,000 to 650,000 distinct CDR3 sequences, around 20% of which are singletons, and roughly 0.85% rests with the top ten. The specimen sequenced was naive CD8+ T cells from blood, with Jurkat cell RNA spiked in. The receptor set was obtained from a human donor in good health. Some libraries in this study had Jurkat cell RNA spiked in. Both conserved end residues are part of each CDR3. D genes are given only for firm matches. Not all rows give a size; the values are once, few, many and, for expanded clones, a class.

D,size,J,V,DNA,CDR3
NA,few,TRBJ2-7,TRBV27,TGTGCCAGCAGTTATCGCAGTACCTACGAGCAGTACTTC,CASSYRSTYEQYF
NA,NA,TRBJ1-1,TRBV30,TGTGCCTGGACAGGGAGGGGGTTGGCCACTGAAGCTTTCTTT,CAWTGRGLATEAFF
NA,NA,TRBJ2-7,TRBV9,TGTGCCAGCAGCTCAGGGACTCCTTCCTACGAGCAGTACTTC,CASSSGTPSYEQYF
TRBD1,many,TRBJ2-3,TRBV5-1,TGCGCCAGCAGCTTCAGGGGGCAGGCAGATACGCAGTATTTT,CASSFRGQADTQYF
NA,many,TRBJ1-1,TRBV5-6,TGTGCCAGCAGCTGGTATTCCGATTGGGGTGAAGCTTTCTTT,CASSWYSDWGEAFF
TRBD2,NA,TRBJ2-1,TRBV27,TGTGCCAGCTCGGCGGGAGTCAATGAGCAGTTCTTC,CASSAGVNEQFF
NA,many,TRBJ2-5,TRBV4-1,TGCGCCAGCAGCCACCCAGGGGAAGAGACCCAGTACTTC,CASSHPGEETQYF
NA,few,TRBJ2-7,TRBV18,TGTGCCAGCTCACCACCGAATGGATCCTTCTACGAGCAGTACTTC,CASSPPNGSFYEQYF
NA,NA,TRBJ2-1,TRBV19,TGTGCCAGTAGTATAAGTAGCGGAAGCTCCTACAATGAGCAGTTCTTC,CASSISSGSSYNEQFF
NA,NA,TRBJ2-1,TRBV10-3,TGTGCCATCAGTGACACCAGCATTGAGCAGTTCTTC,CAISDTSIEQFF
TRBD1,many,TRBJ1-5,TRBV7-9,TGTGCCAGCAGCTTAAGCCAGGGGGATCAGCCCCAGCATTTT,CASSLSQGDQPQHF
TRBD2,NA,TRBJ2-1,TRBV20-1,TGCAGTGCTAGTGGGCTAGCGGGGGCCGGCTCCTACAATGAGCAGTTCTTC,CSASGLAGAGSYNEQFF
TRBD2,many,TRBJ2-5,TRBV12-3/TRBV12-4,TGTGCCAGCAGTTTAGTTGGTAGCGGGGTACAAGAGACCCAGTACTTC,CASSLVGSGVQETQYF
TRBD2,few,TRBJ2-3,TRBV4-1,TGCGCCAGCAGCCAAGGCTTAGCGGGGGGGCGTACAGATACGCAGTATTTT,CASSQGLAGGRTDTQYF
NA,NA,TRBJ1-4,TRBV7-9,TGTGCCAGCAGCTCCAACAGGGCTCAGTGGGATGAAAAACTGTTTTTT,CASSSNRAQWDEKLFF
NA,many,TRBJ1-1,TRBV7-9,TGTGCCAGCAGCTTAGGGGGGCTTGTAGGCACTGAAGCTTTCTTT,CASSLGGLVGTEAFF
NA,many,TRBJ2-5,TRBV7-9,TGTGCCAGCAGCTTAGATTGGTCACAACTCCAAGAGACCCAGTACTTC,CASSLDWSQLQETQYF
NA,many,TRBJ2-7,TRBV6-5,TGTGCCAGCAGTTTAGGGACAAGTTCAACCTACGAGCAGTACTTC,CASSLGTSSTYEQYF
TRBD1,NA,TRBJ2-2,TRBV14,TGTGCCAGCAGCCAGGACAGGGCCTCCGGGGAGCTGTTTTTT,CASSQDRASGELFF
NA,many,TRBJ1-1,TRBV4-1,TGCGCCAGCAGCCTCAAGATCACCTGGGGCAACACTGAAGCTTTCTTT,CASSLKITWGNTEAFF
TRBD1,many,TRBJ2-3,TRBV5-1,TGCGCCAGCAGCCCAAGGACAGGCGATGTTGCAGATACGCAGTATTTT,CASSPRTGDVADTQYF
NA,NA,TRBJ1-1,TRBV11-2,TGTGCCAGCAGCCTGTACGTGTGGGATCAGGGGTCCCCCGACACTGAAGCTTTCTTT,CASSLYVWDQGSPDTEAFF
TRBD2,NA,TRBJ2-1,TRBV27,TGTGCCAGCAGTCTAACCTTGCTAGCGGGGGGATACAATGAGCAGTTCTTC,CASSLTLLAGGYNEQFF
NA,NA,TRBJ2-4,TRBV23-1,TGCGCCAGCCCAGCACAGGACCTGGCCAAAACCATTCAGTACTTC,CASPAQDLAKTIQYF
NA,few,TRBJ2-2,TRBV29-1,TGCAGCGTTAGACCGGCCACCGGGGAGCTGTTTTTT,CSVRPATGELFF
NA,many,TRBJ2-3,TRBV6-5,TGTGCCAGCAGTTACTCATTTGACGATACGCAGTATTTT,CASSYSFDDTQYF
TRBD1,NA,TRBJ2-2,TRBV6-5,TGTGCCAGCAGTTACGCACAGGGGGCGAACACCGGGGAGCTGTTTTTT,CASSYAQGANTGELFF
NA,few,TRBJ2-5,TRBV4-3,TGCGCCAGCAGCCAACTACCTACCGGGAGTGGAGAGACCCAGTACTTC,CASSQLPTGSGETQYF
TRBD1,many,TRBJ1-5,TRBV7-9,TGTGCCAGCAGCCTGACAGGGACGGATCAGCCCCAGCATTTT,CASSLTGTDQPQHF
TRBD2,once,TRBJ2-7,TRBV6-5,TGTGCCGGCAGCCTAGCGGGGGCCTACGAGCAGTACTTC,CAGSLAGAYEQYF